This T cell receptor (delta chain) derives from a study of γδ T cells in repeated Plasmodium falciparum infection. Study summary: Each infection was followed by sampling at 21 days, plus baseline and some pre-infection draws.

TCRdb called clones anew from the multiplex PCR reads with CATT. The table lists 70,000 to 95,000 delta-chain clones, 1.4% to 1.5% of them singletons. The CDR3 covers 17 residues. Trimming cost V 1 base and J 0 bases, with 17 bases left between them. Germline V CDR1 and CDR2: GEAIGNYY, EKD. The sample holds many counts of this clone. This DNA's translation and the protein TCRdb lists, from a much larger clone, do not match at residue 8, likely due to a read error; the protein shown is translated from the DNA. Bulk repertoires came from Vgamma9/Vdelta2+ or Vdelta2-negative gammadelta T cells flow-sorted from PBMC.

The specimen sequenced was gamma-delta T cells from blood. This clonotype was sampled from a pool of human donors (malaria-infected and uninfected, not separated). This chain uses TRDV2 with TRDJ1; a weak D match, TRDD3 (6 bases). The DNA for the CDR3 is TGTGCCTGTGACACTCTGGGGAATACGGAAGACACCGATAAACTCATCTTT. This codes for CACDTLGNTEDTDKLIF.